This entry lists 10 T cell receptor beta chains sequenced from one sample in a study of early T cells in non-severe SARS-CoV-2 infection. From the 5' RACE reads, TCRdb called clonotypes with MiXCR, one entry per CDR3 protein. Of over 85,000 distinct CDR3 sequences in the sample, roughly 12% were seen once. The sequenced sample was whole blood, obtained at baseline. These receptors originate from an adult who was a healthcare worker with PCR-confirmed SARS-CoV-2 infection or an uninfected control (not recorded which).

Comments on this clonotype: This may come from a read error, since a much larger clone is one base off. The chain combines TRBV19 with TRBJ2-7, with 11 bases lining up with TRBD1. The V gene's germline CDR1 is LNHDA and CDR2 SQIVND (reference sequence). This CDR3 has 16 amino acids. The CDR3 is CACSPRTGGLSYEQYF. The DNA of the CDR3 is TGTGCCTGTAGTCCAAGGACAGGGGGCCTTTCCTACGAGCAGTACTTC.

The DNA of the CDR3 is TGCAGTGCCCCGCCCCCCCAGGGTCGGGATTCACCCCTCCACTTT. Translation gives CSAPPPQGRDSPLHF. The chain combines TRBV20-1 with TRBJ1-6; a weak D match, TRBD1 (5 bases). V lost 6 bases to trimming and J lost 8 bases, with 20 bases between them. Germline loops: CDR1 DFQATT, CDR2 SNEGSKA (reference sequence). The CDR3 contains 15 residues.

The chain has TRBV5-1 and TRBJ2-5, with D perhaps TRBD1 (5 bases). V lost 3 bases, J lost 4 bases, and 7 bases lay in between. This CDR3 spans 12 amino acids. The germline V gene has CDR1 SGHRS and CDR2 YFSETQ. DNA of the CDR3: TGCGCCAGCAGCTGGGGCCCAGAGACCCAGTACTTC. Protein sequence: CASSWGPETQYF.

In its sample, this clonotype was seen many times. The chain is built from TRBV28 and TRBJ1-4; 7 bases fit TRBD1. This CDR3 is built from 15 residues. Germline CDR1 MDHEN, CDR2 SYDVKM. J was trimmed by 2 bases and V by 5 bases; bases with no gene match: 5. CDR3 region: CASSHDRATNEKLFF. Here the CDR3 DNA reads TGTGCCAGCAGTCACGACAGGGCGACTAATGAAAAACTGTTTTTT. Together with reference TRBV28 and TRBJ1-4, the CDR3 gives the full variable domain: DVKVTQSSRYLVKRTGEKVFLECVQDMDHENMFWYRQDPGLGLRLIYFSYDVKMKEKGDIPEGYSVSREKKERFSLILESASTNQTSMYLCASSHDRATNEKLFFGSGTQLSVL.

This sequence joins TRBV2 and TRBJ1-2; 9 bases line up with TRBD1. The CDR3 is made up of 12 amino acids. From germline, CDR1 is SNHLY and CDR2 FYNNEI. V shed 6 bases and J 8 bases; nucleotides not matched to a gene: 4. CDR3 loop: CASRRTGEGYTF. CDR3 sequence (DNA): TGTGCCAGCAGACGGACAGGGGAAGGCTACACCTTC.

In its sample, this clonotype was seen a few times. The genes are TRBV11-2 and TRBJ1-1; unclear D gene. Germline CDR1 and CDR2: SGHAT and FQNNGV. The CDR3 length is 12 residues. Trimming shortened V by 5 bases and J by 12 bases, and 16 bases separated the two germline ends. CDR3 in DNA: TGTGCCAGCAGCCCCCTCATGGGCAGGACTTTCTTT. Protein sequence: CASSPLMGRTFF.

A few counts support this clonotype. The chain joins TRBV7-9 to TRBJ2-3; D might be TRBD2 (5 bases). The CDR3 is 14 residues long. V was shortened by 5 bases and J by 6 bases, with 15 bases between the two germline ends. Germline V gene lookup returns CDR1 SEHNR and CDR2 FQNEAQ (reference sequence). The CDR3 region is CASSLALASDTQYF. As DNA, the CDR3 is TGTGCCAGCAGCCTCGCCCTAGCATCTGATACGCAGTATTTT. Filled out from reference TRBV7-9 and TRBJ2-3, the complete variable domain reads DTGVSQNPRHKITKRGQNVTFRCDPISEHNRLYWYRQTLGQGPEFLTYFQNEAQLEKSRLLSDRFSAERPKGSFSTLEIQRTEQGDSAMYLCASSLALASDTQYFGPGTRLTVL.

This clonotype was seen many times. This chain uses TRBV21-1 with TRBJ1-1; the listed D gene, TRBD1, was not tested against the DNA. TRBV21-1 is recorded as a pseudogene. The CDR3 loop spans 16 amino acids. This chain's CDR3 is CASSKAGRDQNTEAFF. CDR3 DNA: TGTGCCAGCAGCAAAGCGGGCAGGGACCAGAACACTGAAGCTTTCTTT.

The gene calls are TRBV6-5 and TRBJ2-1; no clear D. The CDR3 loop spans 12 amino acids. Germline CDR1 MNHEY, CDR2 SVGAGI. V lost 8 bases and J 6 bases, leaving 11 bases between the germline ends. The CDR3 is CASLNVGNEQFF. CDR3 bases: TGTGCCAGCCTGAATGTGGGCAATGAGCAGTTCTTC.

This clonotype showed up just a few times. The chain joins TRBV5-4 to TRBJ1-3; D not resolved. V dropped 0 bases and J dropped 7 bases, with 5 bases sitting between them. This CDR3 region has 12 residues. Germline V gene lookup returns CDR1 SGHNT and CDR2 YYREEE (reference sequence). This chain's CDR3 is CASSLDSNTIYF. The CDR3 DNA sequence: TGTGCCAGCAGCTTGGATTCCAACACCATATATTTT.